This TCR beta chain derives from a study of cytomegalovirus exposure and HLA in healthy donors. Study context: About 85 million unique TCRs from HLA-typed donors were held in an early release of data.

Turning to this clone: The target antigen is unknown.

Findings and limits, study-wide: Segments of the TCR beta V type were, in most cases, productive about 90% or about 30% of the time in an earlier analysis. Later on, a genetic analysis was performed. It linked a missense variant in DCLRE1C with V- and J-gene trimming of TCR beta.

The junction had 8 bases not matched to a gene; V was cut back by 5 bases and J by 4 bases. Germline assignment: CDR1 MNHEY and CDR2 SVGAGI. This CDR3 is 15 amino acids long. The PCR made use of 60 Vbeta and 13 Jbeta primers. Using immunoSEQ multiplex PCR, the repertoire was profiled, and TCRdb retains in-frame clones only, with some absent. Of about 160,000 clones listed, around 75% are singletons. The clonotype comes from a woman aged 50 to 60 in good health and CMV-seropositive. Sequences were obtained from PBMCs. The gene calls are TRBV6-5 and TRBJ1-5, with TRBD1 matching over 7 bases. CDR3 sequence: CASSKRQGRNQPQHF. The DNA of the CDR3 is TGTGCCAGCAGTAAACGACAGGGTCGGAATCAGCCCCAGCATTTT.